This T cell receptor beta chain originates from a study of CD4 T cells in relation to SARS-CoV-2 and coronaviruses. The overall study: Controls used an HIV-1 Nef peptide pool or no peptide.

The unexposed donors gave CD4+ T cells in about 2011-2018, prior to COVID-19. After roughly 9 days of culture, CD4+ T cells were isolated. Testing used SARS-CoV-2 S/N and four cold-coronavirus spikes on unexposed-donor CD4+ T cells, cells permitting. On days 3 and 7, cultures got half fresh IL-2 medium. Study findings and constraints: Each donor contributed either pre-pandemic or post-infection samples, not both.

Measured with immunoSEQ multiplex PCR; TCRdb has only the in-frame clones, and not every one. The data contain under 30,000 clones, roughly four fifths of them singletons. As to this clone: Its matching antigen is unknown.

This CDR3 has 16 amino acids. V lost 1 base to trimming and J lost 3 bases, with 13 bases between them. The germline V gene has CDR1 MNHEY and CDR2 SVGAGI. The sequence was obtained from a human donor in good health. Source material: CD4+ T cells from PBMCs, cultured in vitro. The chain employs TRBV6-5 and TRBJ2-1, with D perhaps matching TRBD2 (7 bases). CDR3 residues: CASSYFAGALYNEQFF. For the CDR3, the DNA is TGTGCCAGCAGTTACTTCGCGGGGGCTCTCTACAATGAGCAGTTCTTC.